This T cell receptor beta chain was obtained from a study of CD8+ T cells in alopecia areata. About the research overall: Among treated patients, oral tofacitinib was administered at 5 to 10 mg twice daily.

Extracted RNA was reverse transcribed into cDNA, the sequencing template. Generated by immunoSEQ multiplex PCR, the TCRdb table keeps only in-frame clones and is missing some. The sample includes around 250,000 clones, about 68% of them seen just once. About this clone itself: Its antigen remains unidentified.

General study results and limits: Tissue-resident alphabeta T cells belonging to normal skin likewise get sequenced within scalp specimens.

V lost 2 bases to trimming and J lost 3 bases, with 8 bases between them. Germline V gives CDR1 SEHNR, CDR2 FQNEAQ (reference sequence). CDR3 length equals 13 residues. This rearrangement joins TRBV7-9 to TRBJ2-7; tentatively, D is TRBD1 (6 bases). This TCR derives from a human donor with alopecia areata. Sequencing used CD4+ T cells sorted from blood, obtained at week 0. The CDR3 region has the DNA TGTGCCAGCAGCTTAACAGGGAACTACGAGCAGTACTTC. Residues: CASSLTGNYEQYF.